These T cell receptor beta chains were read from a single sample in a study of OX40 agonist ivuxolimab in advanced cancers. Profiled with immunoSEQ multiplex PCR; TCRdb holds only in-frame clones, not every one. The sample holds under 100,000 clones, roughly nine tenths seen once. The specimen was CD4+ or CD8+ T cells sorted from blood, collected in a trial of the OX40 agonist ivuxolimab. These receptors were obtained from an adult with an advanced solid tumor such as melanoma, head and neck, liver or kidney cancer. The CDR3 runs from the conserved cysteine through the conserved F or W. The D gene is left open where the match is weak. Not every row has a clone size; where given, it reads once, few, many or a size class.

clone size: NA; D gene: TRBD1; J gene: TRBJ2-2; CDR3 length: 17; V gene: TRBV4-3; CDR3 protein: CASSQSRQGQYTGELFF; CDR3 DNA: TGCGCCAGCAGCCAGTCCCGACAGGGACAGTACACCGGGGAGCTGTTTTTT
clone size: once; D gene: TRBD2; J gene: TRBJ2-1; CDR3 length: 17; V gene: TRBV4-3; CDR3 protein: CASSQGMTSGRANEQFF; CDR3 DNA: TGCGCCAGCAGCCAAGGGATGACTAGCGGGAGGGCCAATGAGCAGTTCTTC
clone size: NA; D gene: TRBD2; J gene: TRBJ2-7; CDR3 length: 14; V gene: TRBV11-1; CDR3 protein: CASSSGLAGTEQYF; CDR3 DNA: TGTGCCAGCAGCTCGGGACTAGCGGGAACCGAGCAGTACTTC
clone size: NA; D gene: NA; J gene: TRBJ1-3; CDR3 length: 13; V gene: TRBV18; CDR3 protein: CASSPGQGNTIYF; CDR3 DNA: TGTGCCAGCTCACCCGGACAAGGAAACACCATATATTTT
clone size: NA; D gene: TRBD1; J gene: TRBJ1-1; CDR3 length: 19; V gene: TRBV27; CDR3 protein: CASSLSLLPGQGMNTEAFF; CDR3 DNA: TGTGCCAGCAGTTTATCGTTACTCCCGGGACAGGGGATGAACACTGAAGCTTTCTTT
clone size: NA; D gene: TRBD1; J gene: TRBJ2-1; CDR3 length: 16; V gene: TRBV11-2; CDR3 protein: CASSSYRGRSYNEQFF; CDR3 DNA: TGTGCCAGCAGCTCCTACAGGGGGCGATCCTACAATGAGCAGTTCTTC
clone size: NA; D gene: TRBD2; J gene: TRBJ2-7; CDR3 length: 17; V gene: TRBV11-1; CDR3 protein: CASSRGGAERGNYEQYF; CDR3 DNA: TGTGCCAGCAGCCGGGGGGGTGCTGAGCGGGGGAATTACGAGCAGTACTTC
clone size: NA; D gene: NA; J gene: TRBJ2-5; CDR3 length: 13; V gene: TRBV7-2; CDR3 protein: CASSIDRRETQYF; CDR3 DNA: TGTGCCAGCAGCATAGACAGGCGAGAGACCCAGTACTTC
clone size: few; D gene: NA; J gene: TRBJ1-6; CDR3 length: 14; V gene: TRBV10-2; CDR3 protein: CASSETATQGSSHF; CDR3 DNA: TGCGCCAGCAGTGAAACGGCCACTCAGGGTAGCTCCCACTTT
clone size: NA; D gene: TRBD1; J gene: TRBJ2-3; CDR3 length: 17; V gene: TRBV19; CDR3 protein: CASGGTGTLPGTDTQYF; CDR3 DNA: TGTGCCAGTGGGGGGACAGGGACTCTACCAGGCACAGATACGCAGTATTTT
clone size: NA; D gene: TRBD1; J gene: TRBJ1-2; CDR3 length: 14; V gene: TRBV7-2; CDR3 protein: CASSSRQGNYGYTF; CDR3 DNA: TGTGCCAGCAGCAGCCGACAGGGAAACTATGGCTACACCTTC
clone size: NA; D gene: TRBD2; J gene: TRBJ2-2; CDR3 length: 16; V gene: TRBV9; CDR3 protein: CASSVDSRGDAGELFF; CDR3 DNA: TGTGCCAGCAGCGTAGATTCGCGGGGGGATGCCGGGGAGCTGTTTTTT
clone size: NA; D gene: TRBD2; J gene: TRBJ2-1; CDR3 length: 13; V gene: TRBV2; CDR3 protein: CASSEGLAGVPIF; CDR3 DNA: TGTGCCAGCAGTGAAGGACTAGCGGGAGTCCCGATCTTC
clone size: NA; D gene: NA; J gene: TRBJ2-2; CDR3 length: 15; V gene: TRBV9; CDR3 protein: CASSLDRTNTGELFF; CDR3 DNA: TGTGCCAGCAGCCTGGACAGAACTAACACCGGGGAGCTGTTTTTT
clone size: NA; D gene: NA; J gene: TRBJ1-1; CDR3 length: 14; V gene: TRBV10-3; CDR3 protein: CASTGGQVNTEAFF; CDR3 DNA: TGTGCCAGCACCGGGGGGCAGGTGAACACTGAAGCTTTCTTT
clone size: few; D gene: NA; J gene: TRBJ1-6; CDR3 length: 19; V gene: TRBV7-9; CDR3 protein: CASSLAGGVRSSYNSPLHF; CDR3 DNA: TGTGCCAGCAGCTTAGCTGGGGGCGTTAGATCCTCCTATAATTCACCCCTCCACTTT
clone size: NA; D gene: TRBD2; J gene: TRBJ2-1; CDR3 length: 14; V gene: TRBV28; CDR3 protein: CASWREVDYNEQFF; CDR3 DNA: TGTGCCAGCTGGCGGGAGGTCGACTACAATGAGCAGTTCTTC
clone size: NA; D gene: NA; J gene: TRBJ1-2; CDR3 length: 13; V gene: TRBV5-1; CDR3 protein: CASRTGLLYGYTF; CDR3 DNA: TGCGCCAGCAGGACAGGACTATTATATGGCTACACCTTC
clone size: NA; D gene: NA; J gene: TRBJ1-1; CDR3 length: 11; V gene: TRBV6-1; CDR3 protein: CASSSNTEAFF; CDR3 DNA: TGTGCCAGCAGTAGCAACACTGAAGCTTTCTTT
clone size: NA; D gene: NA; J gene: TRBJ2-7; CDR3 length: 14; V gene: TRBV5-5; CDR3 protein: CASSLQGLSGEQYF; CDR3 DNA: TGTGCCAGCAGCTTACAGGGACTTTCAGGGGAGCAGTACTTC
clone size: NA; D gene: NA; J gene: TRBJ2-1; CDR3 length: 13; V gene: TRBV7-8; CDR3 protein: CASSLTELNEQFF; CDR3 DNA: TGTGCCAGCAGCTTGACTGAATTAAATGAGCAGTTCTTC
clone size: NA; D gene: NA; J gene: TRBJ1-3; CDR3 length: 14; V gene: TRBV5-5; CDR3 protein: CASIRERWGNTIYF; CDR3 DNA: TGTGCCAGCATAAGGGAACGATGGGGAAACACCATATATTTT
clone size: NA; D gene: NA; J gene: TRBJ1-3; CDR3 length: 17; V gene: TRBV28; CDR3 protein: CASSPGQLLTSGNTIYF; CDR3 DNA: TGTGCCAGCAGCCCTGGGCAGCTTCTGACCTCTGGAAACACCATATATTTT
clone size: NA; D gene: NA; J gene: TRBJ2-3; CDR3 length: 20; V gene: TRBV7-3; CDR3 protein: CASSLTSSVVGTRVTDTQYF; CDR3 DNA: TGTGCCAGCAGCTTAACGTCTAGCGTGGTAGGGACTCGCGTCACAGATACGCAGTATTTT
clone size: NA; D gene: TRBD2; J gene: TRBJ2-1; CDR3 length: 12; V gene: TRBV19; CDR3 protein: CASSWEAGARVF; CDR3 DNA: TGTGCCAGTAGTTGGGAAGCGGGAGCTCGGGTCTTC
clone size: NA; D gene: TRBD2; J gene: TRBJ2-1; CDR3 length: 15; V gene: TRBV28; CDR3 protein: CASSRLAGLGGEQFF; CDR3 DNA: TGTGCCAGCAGTCGACTAGCGGGGTTAGGTGGTGAGCAGTTCTTC
clone size: once; D gene: TRBD1; J gene: TRBJ1-1; CDR3 length: 13; V gene: TRBV19; CDR3 protein: CASRRQGDTEAFF; CDR3 DNA: TGTGCCAGTCGGCGACAGGGTGACACTGAAGCTTTCTTT
clone size: NA; D gene: TRBD2; J gene: TRBJ2-1; CDR3 length: 16; V gene: TRBV11-3; CDR3 protein: CASSPGGRGSYNEQFF; CDR3 DNA: TGTGCCAGCAGCCCCGGGGGGAGGGGATCCTACAATGAGCAGTTCTTC
clone size: NA; D gene: TRBD2; J gene: TRBJ2-3; CDR3 length: 16; V gene: TRBV9; CDR3 protein: CASSPGGSGGEDTQYF; CDR3 DNA: TGTGCCAGCAGCCCCGGCGGTAGCGGGGGTGAAGATACGCAGTATTTT
clone size: NA; D gene: NA; J gene: TRBJ2-5; CDR3 length: 13; V gene: TRBV5-4; CDR3 protein: CASSLGGRETQYF; CDR3 DNA: TGTGCCAGCAGCTTGGGGGGACGAGAGACCCAGTACTTC
clone size: NA; D gene: NA; J gene: TRBJ1-5; CDR3 length: 15; V gene: TRBV6-1; CDR3 protein: CASSEASGTHQPQHF; CDR3 DNA: TGTGCCAGCAGTGAAGCGTCCGGGACCCATCAGCCCCAGCATTTT
clone size: NA; D gene: NA; J gene: TRBJ1-1; CDR3 length: 17; V gene: TRBV28; CDR3 protein: CASSLWPGGRMNTEAFF; CDR3 DNA: TGTGCCAGCAGTTTATGGCCCGGGGGCAGAATGAACACTGAAGCTTTCTTT
clone size: once; D gene: TRBD2; J gene: TRBJ2-1; CDR3 length: 13; V gene: TRBV11-3; CDR3 protein: CASSSGKDNEQFF; CDR3 DNA: TGTGCCAGCAGCAGCGGGAAAGACAATGAGCAGTTCTTC
clone size: NA; D gene: TRBD1; J gene: TRBJ2-3; CDR3 length: 15; V gene: TRBV15; CDR3 protein: CATSRRDRGLDTQYF; CDR3 DNA: TGTGCCACCAGCAGACGGGACAGGGGGTTAGATACGCAGTATTTT
clone size: NA; D gene: NA; J gene: TRBJ2-1; CDR3 length: 14; V gene: TRBV19; CDR3 protein: CASQPSGVINEQFF; CDR3 DNA: TGTGCCAGTCAACCTTCAGGGGTGATAAATGAGCAGTTCTTC
clone size: NA; D gene: TRBD1; J gene: TRBJ1-5; CDR3 length: 15; V gene: TRBV29-1; CDR3 protein: CSVGQGSGSNQPQHF; CDR3 DNA: TGCAGCGTGGGACAGGGGAGCGGTAGCAATCAGCCCCAGCATTTT
clone size: NA; D gene: TRBD1; J gene: TRBJ1-4; CDR3 length: 18; V gene: TRBV11-2; CDR3 protein: CASSLVHGTGTFYEKLFF; CDR3 DNA: TGTGCCAGCAGCTTAGTACATGGGACAGGAACGTTCTATGAAAAACTGTTTTTT
clone size: NA; D gene: NA; J gene: TRBJ1-2; CDR3 length: 13; V gene: TRBV7-9; CDR3 protein: CASSLARTYGYTF; CDR3 DNA: TGTGCCAGCAGCTTAGCGCGAACGTATGGCTACACCTTC
clone size: few; D gene: TRBD1; J gene: TRBJ1-6; CDR3 length: 16; V gene: TRBV4-2; CDR3 protein: CASSQGTGASHSPLHF; CDR3 DNA: TGTGCCAGCAGCCAAGGGACAGGCGCCTCACATTCACCCCTCCACTTT
clone size: few; D gene: NA; J gene: TRBJ1-3; CDR3 length: 13; V gene: TRBV4-2; CDR3 protein: CASSSAGENTIYF; CDR3 DNA: TGTGCCAGCAGCTCCGCCGGGGAGAACACCATATATTTT
clone size: NA; D gene: NA; J gene: TRBJ2-3; CDR3 length: 12; V gene: TRBV7-3; CDR3 protein: CASSSSTDTQYF; CDR3 DNA: TGTGCCAGCAGCTCTAGCACAGATACGCAGTATTTT
clone size: NA; D gene: TRBD1; J gene: TRBJ1-4; CDR3 length: 14; V gene: TRBV6-6; CDR3 protein: CASRTGTGYEKLFF; CDR3 DNA: TGTGCCAGCAGAACCGGGACAGGGTATGAAAAACTGTTTTTT
clone size: NA; D gene: NA; J gene: TRBJ1-5; CDR3 length: 19; V gene: TRBV5-4; CDR3 protein: CASSNRDTHEGVHSQPQHF; CDR3 DNA: TGTGCCAGCAGCAACCGGGACACCCACGAAGGGGTACATAGTCAGCCCCAGCATTTT
clone size: once; D gene: NA; J gene: TRBJ1-1; CDR3 length: 13; V gene: TRBV6-5; CDR3 protein: CASSRSGNTEAFF; CDR3 DNA: TGTGCCAGCAGCCGTTCAGGGAACACTGAAGCTTTCTTT
clone size: NA; D gene: TRBD1; J gene: TRBJ2-6; CDR3 length: 15; V gene: TRBV5-6; CDR3 protein: CASSLRDRGANVLTF; CDR3 DNA: TGTGCCAGCAGCCTCCGGGACAGAGGGGCCAACGTCCTGACTTTC
clone size: NA; D gene: NA; J gene: TRBJ1-4; CDR3 length: 15; V gene: TRBV4-3; CDR3 protein: CASSQEGPNNEKLFF; CDR3 DNA: TGCGCCAGCAGCCAAGAGGGACCGAACAATGAAAAACTGTTTTTT
clone size: NA; D gene: NA; J gene: TRBJ1-1; CDR3 length: 10; V gene: TRBV2; CDR3 protein: CASGNTEAFF; CDR3 DNA: TGTGCCAGCGGGAACACTGAAGCTTTCTTT
clone size: NA; D gene: NA; J gene: TRBJ2-7; CDR3 length: 12; V gene: TRBV2; CDR3 protein: CASRTVRHEQYF; CDR3 DNA: TGTGCCAGCAGAACAGTGCGGCACGAGCAGTACTTC
clone size: NA; D gene: NA; J gene: TRBJ1-2; CDR3 length: 14; V gene: TRBV29-1; CDR3 protein: CSVNLGGGSYGYTF; CDR3 DNA: TGCAGCGTGAACCTTGGGGGGGGTAGCTATGGCTACACCTTC
clone size: NA; D gene: TRBD1; J gene: TRBJ2-7; CDR3 length: 17; V gene: TRBV19; CDR3 protein: CASSIGAGTVDAYEQYF; CDR3 DNA: TGTGCCAGTAGTATAGGAGCAGGGACAGTAGATGCCTACGAGCAGTACTTC
clone size: NA; D gene: TRBD1; J gene: TRBJ1-5; CDR3 length: 17; V gene: TRBV19; CDR3 protein: CASSIDELGTGNQPQHF; CDR3 DNA: TGTGCCAGTAGTATAGACGAACTTGGGACAGGAAATCAGCCCCAGCATTTT
clone size: NA; D gene: TRBD2; J gene: TRBJ2-1; CDR3 length: 11; V gene: TRBV7-9; CDR3 protein: CASSRSGGLFF; CDR3 DNA: TGTGCCAGCAGCCGGAGCGGGGGGTTGTTCTTC
clone size: few; D gene: TRBD1; J gene: TRBJ1-2; CDR3 length: 12; V gene: TRBV7-9; CDR3 protein: CASGTANYGYTF; CDR3 DNA: TGTGCCAGCGGGACAGCCAACTATGGCTACACCTTC
clone size: NA; D gene: NA; J gene: TRBJ2-3; CDR3 length: 14; V gene: TRBV29-1; CDR3 protein: CSVTDSISTDTQYF; CDR3 DNA: TGCAGCGTAACCGATTCGATAAGCACAGATACGCAGTATTTT
clone size: NA; D gene: TRBD1; J gene: TRBJ2-2; CDR3 length: 14; V gene: TRBV19; CDR3 protein: CASMTGANTGELFF; CDR3 DNA: TGTGCCAGTATGACAGGGGCGAACACCGGGGAGCTGTTTTTT
clone size: NA; D gene: NA; J gene: TRBJ2-5; CDR3 length: 13; V gene: TRBV11-2; CDR3 protein: CASSSSTRETQYF; CDR3 DNA: TGTGCCAGCAGCTCCTCAACCAGGGAGACCCAGTACTTC